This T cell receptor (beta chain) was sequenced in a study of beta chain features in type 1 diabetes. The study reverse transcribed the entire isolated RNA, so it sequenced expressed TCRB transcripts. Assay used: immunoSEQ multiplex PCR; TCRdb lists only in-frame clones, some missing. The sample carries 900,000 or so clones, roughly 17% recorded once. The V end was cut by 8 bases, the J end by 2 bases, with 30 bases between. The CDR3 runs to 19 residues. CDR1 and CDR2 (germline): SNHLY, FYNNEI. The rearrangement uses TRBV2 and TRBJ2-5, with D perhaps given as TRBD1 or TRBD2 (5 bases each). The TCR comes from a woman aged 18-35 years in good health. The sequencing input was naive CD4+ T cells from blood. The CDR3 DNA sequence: TGTGCCAGCCACACGACAGTGCTTCTACGGGATTCTGGTCAAGAGACCCAGTACTTC. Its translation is CASHTTVLLRDSGQETQYF. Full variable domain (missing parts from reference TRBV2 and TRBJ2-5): EPEVTQTPSHQVTQMGQEVILRCVPISNHLYFYWYRQILGQKVEFLVSFYNNEISEKSEIFDDQFSVERPDGSNFTLKIRSTKLEDSAMYFCASHTTVLLRDSGQETQYFGPGTRLLVL.